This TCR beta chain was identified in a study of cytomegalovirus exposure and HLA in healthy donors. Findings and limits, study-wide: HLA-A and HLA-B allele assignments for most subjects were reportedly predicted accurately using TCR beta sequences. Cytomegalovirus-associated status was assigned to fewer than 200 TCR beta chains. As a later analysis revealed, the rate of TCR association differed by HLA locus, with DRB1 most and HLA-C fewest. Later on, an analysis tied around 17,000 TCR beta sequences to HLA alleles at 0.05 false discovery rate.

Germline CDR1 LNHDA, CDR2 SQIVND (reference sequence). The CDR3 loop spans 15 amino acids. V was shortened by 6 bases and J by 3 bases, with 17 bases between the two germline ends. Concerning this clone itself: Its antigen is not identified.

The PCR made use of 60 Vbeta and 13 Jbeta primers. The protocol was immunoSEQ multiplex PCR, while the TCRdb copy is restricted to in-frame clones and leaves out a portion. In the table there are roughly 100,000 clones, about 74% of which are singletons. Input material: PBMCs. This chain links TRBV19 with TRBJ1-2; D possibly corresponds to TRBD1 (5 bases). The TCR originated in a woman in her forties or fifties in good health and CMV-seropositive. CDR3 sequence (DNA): TGTGCCAGTAGCCCCACCCGGACACCACACTATGGCTACACCTTC. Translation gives CASSPTRTPHYGYTF. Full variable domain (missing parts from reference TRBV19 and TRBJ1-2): DGGITQSPKYLFRKEGQNVTLSCEQNLNHDAMYWYRQDPGQGLRLIYYSQIVNDFQKGDIAEGYSVSREKKESFPLTVTSAQKNPTAFYLCASSPTRTPHYGYTFGSGTRLTVV.